Following are 21 T cell receptor beta chains from one sample sequenced in a study of tumor and adjacent non-tumor tissue in lung cancer. The library came from three nested PCR rounds adapted from ARM-PCR protocols. Each CDR3 protein gets one entry after TCRdb re-called the multiplex PCR reads with MiXCR. The sample holds over 110,000 distinct CDR3 sequences, approximately 66% seen once. No cell sorting was done before RNA was extracted from the tissue. Input material: lung tumor tissue. The receptors stem from a man in his 60s with small cell lung cancer.

A word on this clonotype: Germline is not matched at one junction end, which may reflect a read error. The rearrangement joins TRBV20-1 to TRBJ2-1, with D possibly being TRBD2 (5 bases). This CDR3 spans 13 amino acids. Germline CDR1 DFQATT, CDR2 SNEGSKA (reference sequence). CDR3 in amino acids: CSARGTSYNEQLF. The CDR3 bases are TGCAGTGCTAGAGGGACTTCTTATAATGAGCAGTTGTTC.

With regard to this clonotype: One end of the junction fails to match germline, which may point to a read error. The chain employs TRBV11-2 and TRBJ2-5; D remains unclear. Germline CDR1 SGHAT, CDR2 FQNNGV. CDR3 size: 12 residues. CDR3 region: CASSLIVGTQYF. CDR3 DNA sequence: TGTGCCAGTAGCTTAATCGTTGGGACCCAGTACTTC.

The chain joins TRBV28 to TRBJ2-3, with D tentatively TRBD1 (6 bases). The germline CDR1 and CDR2 sequences are MDHEN and SYDVKM. This CDR3 is built from 14 residues. Trimming removed 2 bases from V and 5 bases from J, with 11 bases in between. CDR3 sequence reads: CASSLVGGVDTQYF. DNA for the CDR3: TGTGCCAGCAGTTTAGTAGGGGGAGTAGATACGCAGTATTTT.

The chain recombines TRBV11-2 with TRBJ2-7; 8 positions match TRBD2. The CDR3 consists of 18 residues. The germline gives CDR1 SGHAT, CDR2 FQNNGV. V shed 1 base, J shed 4 bases, and the junction held 15 bases outside the gene matches. The CDR3: CASSLGFPIRLARYEQYF. For the CDR3, the DNA is TGTGCCAGCAGCTTAGGGTTCCCTATTCGACTAGCGAGATACGAGCAGTACTTC.

In the case of this clonotype: An end of the junction does not agree with germline; a read error may underlie this. The V gene is TRBV5-5, the J gene TRBJ2-7; TRBD1 might be the D (5 bases). The CDR3 length is 13 residues. From germline, CDR1 is SGHKS and CDR2 YYEKEE (reference sequence). The CDR3 region has the DNA TGTGCCAGCACCTTGGTCAGGGTCCACGATCAGTACTTC. Protein sequence: CASTLVRVHDQYF.

With regard to this clonotype: At one boundary the junction diverges from the germline segment, which might be a read error. V is TRBV11-2 and J is TRBJ2-3; unclear D gene. CDR3 size: 15 residues. CDR1 is SGHAT and CDR2 is FQNNGV in the germline V gene. CDR3 amino acids: CAISFNIGGTDTQYF. CDR3 DNA: TGTGCCATCAGCTTCAACATCGGCGGCACAGATACGCAGTACTTT.

About this clonotype itself: The germline gene is not matched at one end of the junction; a read error may be the cause. The gene calls are TRBV6-5 and TRBJ2-1; 7 bases are a match to TRBD2. Germline V CDR1 and CDR2: MNHEY, SVGAGI. CDR3 length: 15 residues. The CDR3 DNA reads TGTCCCAGCAGTTACGGTGGGGGGGAGTACAATGAGCAGTTCTTC. Encoded protein: CPSSYGGGEYNEQFF.

This clonotype is deemed medium-sized. The chain couples TRBV4-2 to TRBJ2-1, with 10 bases identical to TRBD2. Germline V gives CDR1 LGHNA, CDR2 YNFKEQ. CDR3 size: 16 residues. With V trimmed by 1 base and J by 9 bases, 9 bases remained unmatched. CDR3 residues: CASSQVSSGREFEQFF. CDR3 nucleotides: TGTGCCAGCAGCCAAGTTTCCAGCGGGAGGGAATTTGAGCAGTTCTTC.

As concerns this clonotype: A read error may explain this, as a much larger clone is one base away. The V call is TRBV11-2, the J call TRBJ2-1, with a tentative D call TRBD2 (6 bases). Germline CDR1 and CDR2: SGHAT and FQNNGV. The CDR3 runs 15 residues. The V and J ends lost 3 bases and 2 bases respectively, with 11 bases between them. The CDR3, as DNA: TGTGCCAGCAGCTTTAGTAGCGGTACCTACAATGAGCAGTTCTTC. Amino acid sequence: CASSFSSGTYNEQFF. Full variable domain (rest looked up from reference TRBV11-2 and TRBJ2-1): EAGVAQSPRYKIIEKRQSVAFWCNPISGHATLYWYQQILGQGPKLLIQFQNNGVVDDSQLPKDRFSAERLKGVDSTLKIQPAKLEDSAVYLCASSFSSGTYNEQFFGPGTRLTVL.

Concerning this clonotype itself: Compared with germline, one end of the junction differs, possibly owing to a read error. The chain carries TRBV4-2 and TRBJ2-3; tentatively, D is TRBD1 or TRBD2 (5 bases each). Germline CDR1 is LGHNA and CDR2 is YNFKEQ. The CDR3 consists of 14 residues. The CDR3 bases are TGTGCCGGCAGCCAAGAAGGCCAGGGTACGGAGGAGTATTTT. Its translation is CAGSQEGQGTEEYF.

In the case of this clonotype: At one boundary the junction diverges from the germline segment, which might be a read error. The J gene is TRBJ2-5, the V gene TRBV20-1, with D unclear. CDR1 is DFQATT and CDR2 is SNEGSKA in the germline V gene (reference sequence). This CDR3 has 12 amino acids. The CDR3 loop reads CSARRYRETEYF. CDR3 nucleotide sequence: TGCAGTGCTAGGAGGTACCGAGAGACCGAGTACTTC.

This clonotype was found many times. This sequence joins TRBV4-2 and TRBJ1-4; 7 bases are shared with TRBD1. The CDR3 has 16 residues. J lost 6 bases, V lost 0 bases, and 7 bases had no gene match. Germline CDR1 and CDR2: LGHNA and YNFKEQ. CDR3 bases: TGTGCCAGCAGCCAAGAAGGTGGCAGGGGGTATGAAAAACTGTTTTTT. This encodes CASSQEGGRGYEKLFF.

This chain's CDR3 is CASSGRNTGPYYEQYV. The CDR3 DNA follows: TGTGCCAGCAGTGGGAGAAACACCGGGCCCTATTACGAGCAGTATGTC. The chain links TRBV6-1 to TRBJ2-7, with no clear D. Germline assignment: CDR1 MNHNS and CDR2 SASEGT. The CDR3 consists of 16 residues.

This clonotype occurred many times. CDR3 nucleotides: TGTGCCAGCAGTCAAAGGGGGCTCACCCCGTTCTTC. It specifies CASSQRGLTPFF. This chain links TRBV28 with TRBJ2-1, with 7 nucleotides matching TRBD1. V dropped 5 bases and J dropped 15; count of bases not matched to a gene: 10. The germline CDR1 and CDR2 sequences are MDHEN and SYDVKM. The CDR3 runs 12 residues.

This clonotype was seen many times. This chain joins TRBV6-5 and TRBJ2-5; D is unresolved. V shed 4 bases and J shed 2 bases, with 11 bases lying between them. CDR1 MNHEY and CDR2 SVGAGI come from the germline V gene. The CDR3 is made up of 14 amino acids. As DNA, the CDR3 is TGTGCCAGCAGTTCCCTTGAAATACAAGAGACCCAGTACTTC. Its protein product is CASSSLEIQETQYF.

This clonotype was counted at least ten times. The chain uses TRBV6-5 and TRBJ2-7; D tentatively reads TRBD1 or TRBD2 (5 bases each). The germline gives CDR1 MNHEY, CDR2 SVGAGI. The ends were cut back, 4 bases at V and 5 bases at J, with 15 bases in the middle. The CDR3 spans 14 residues. The CDR3 reads CASSSGPEVHEQYF. CDR3 in DNA: TGTGCCAGCAGTTCGGGACCGGAGGTCCACGAGCAGTACTTC.

This clonotype was seen a few times. The V gene is TRBV9, the J gene TRBJ2-1; 10 nucleotides match TRBD2. With 7 bases clipped from V and 9 bases from J, the junction kept 7 bases outside the gene matches. The CDR3 covers 13 residues. Germline CDR1 and CDR2: SGDLS and YYNGEE. CDR3 coding DNA: TGTGCCAGCGAGGGAATAGCGGGAGGTGAGCAGTTCTTC. Residues: CASEGIAGGEQFF.

The table lists this clonotype with a few counts. The chain is built from TRBV7-8 and TRBJ2-3, with a weak D call TRBD2 (6 bases). Trimming took 5 bases from V and 7 from J, leaving 19 bases between them. Germline CDR1 and CDR2: SGHVS and FQNEAQ. This CDR3 contains 15 residues. As DNA, the CDR3 is TGTGCCAGCAGCCCCTCCCGACTAGTTTTAAATACGCAGTATTTT. Translated, it gives CASSPSRLVLNTQYF. Full variable domain (remainder filled in from reference TRBV7-8 and TRBJ2-3): GAGVSQSPRYKVAKRGQDVALRCDPISGHVSLFWYQQALGQGPEFLTYFQNEAQLDKSGLPSDRFFAERPEGSVSTLKIQRTQQEDSAVYLCASSPSRLVLNTQYFGPGTRLTVL.

On this clonotype: One end of the junction is discordant with germline, which a read error may explain. The J gene is TRBJ1-1, the V gene TRBV5-1; 10 bases agree with TRBD1. Germline values: CDR1 SGHRS, CDR2 YFSETQ. CDR3 size: 13 residues. CDR3 nucleotide sequence: TGCCCCAGCAGCTGGGACAGGGGAACTGAAGCTTTCTTT. Translated: CPSSWDRGTEAFF.

This clonotype showed up just a few times. This may arise from a read error, as a much more abundant clone is one base away. The chain uses TRBV11-3 and TRBJ2-2, with TRBD1 as a possible D gene (6 bases). CDR1 is SGHNT and CDR2 is YENEEA in the germline V gene. The CDR3 loop spans 15 amino acids. Trimming removed 5 bases at V and 6 bases at J, with 16 bases between. CDR3 nucleotides: TGTGCCAGCAGCCTGAGGACAGCTTCATCCGGGGAGCTGTTTTTT. Its protein is CASSLRTASSGELFF.

This chain connects TRBV28 to TRBJ2-1; D perhaps matches TRBD2 (5 bases). V was shortened by 2 bases and J by 3 bases, with 17 bases between the two germline ends. The germline V gene encodes CDR1 MDHEN and CDR2 SYDVKM. CDR3 length: 17 residues. In DNA form, the CDR3 reads TGTGCCAGCAGTTTAGCTCGGGGTAGGAGAAGCTACAATGAGCAGTTCTTC. Its translation: CASSLARGRRSYNEQFF.